Below are 26 T cell receptor beta chains sequenced from a single sample in a study of cytotoxic CD8 clonotypes in ibrutinib-treated CLL. Clones were read by immunoSEQ multiplex PCR, and TCRdb kept only the in-frame ones, dropping some. In the table there are about 300,000 clones, 65% to 85% of which are singletons. The sample was PBMCs, taken at disease progression, from a patient treated with ibrutinib. The receptors originated from a human donor with chronic lymphocytic leukemia.

Only a few counts were recorded for this clone. V gene TRBV6-5 combines with J gene TRBJ1-1; 8 nucleotides line up with TRBD1. The CDR3 is 14 residues long. V shed 4 bases and J 2 bases; nucleotides not matched to a gene: 3. Germline-derived CDR1 and CDR2 are MNHEY and SVGAGI. CDR3 sequence: CASSLTGVNTEAFF. CDR3 DNA: TGTGCCAGCAGTTTGACAGGGGTTAACACTGAAGCTTTCTTT.

The chain recombines TRBV19 with TRBJ2-3; TRBD2 matches at 10 bases. V was clipped by 6 bases and J by 9 bases; unmatched bases: 21. CDR3 length: 18 residues. Germline CDR1 and CDR2: LNHDA and SQIVND (reference sequence). CDR3 sequence (DNA): TGTGCCAGTAGCCGGCGATTGTGGCTAGCGGGAGAATTGGTCACGCAGTATTTT. This codes for CASSRRLWLAGELVTQYF.

The rearrangement links TRBV5-1 to TRBJ2-5; no clear D gene. The CDR3 consists of 14 residues. The V gene's germline CDR1 is SGHRS and CDR2 YFSETQ. Trimming stripped 0 bases from V and 0 bases from J, with 6 bases between. CDR3 nucleotides: TGCGCCAGCAGCTTGGGAGCTAACCAAGAGACCCAGTACTTC. Encoded protein: CASSLGANQETQYF.

The chain has TRBV4-3 and TRBJ2-2; perhaps D is TRBD1 or TRBD2 (5 bases each). The CDR3 loop spans 17 amino acids. The V and J ends lost 3 bases and 6 bases respectively, with 20 bases between them. Germline CDR1 is LGHNA and CDR2 is YSLEER. CDR3 DNA: TGCGCCAGCAGCCAGACTTGGCTTGAAGTGGGGGCCGGGGAGCTGTTTTTT. It encodes CASSQTWLEVGAGELFF.

The rearrangement uses TRBV7-2 and TRBJ1-1, with 9 positions matching TRBD1. The CDR3 spans 15 residues. The V and J ends lost 5 bases and 4 bases, in that order; junction bases with no gene match: 8. Germline CDR1 and CDR2: SGHTA and FQGNSA. As DNA, the CDR3 is TGTGCCAGCAGCCCCCGTGTGACAGGGGGCACTGAAGCTTTCTTT. It is translated as CASSPRVTGGTEAFF.

The J gene is TRBJ1-5, the V gene TRBV5-6; D uncertain. V lost 2 bases to trimming and J lost 1 base, with 13 bases between them. The V gene's germline CDR1 is SGHDT and CDR2 YYEEEE. This CDR3 is built from 16 residues. This CDR3 is CASSFLDGGSNQPQHF. In nucleotides, the CDR3 is TGTGCCAGCAGCTTTTTGGACGGAGGGAGCAATCAGCCCCAGCATTTT.

The chain combines TRBV4-2 with TRBJ2-3; 8 bases agree with TRBD2. V gave up 6 bases and J gave up 0 bases; unmatched junction bases: 8. Germline V lookup: CDR1 LGHNA, CDR2 YNFKEQ. The CDR3 sequence is 16 residues long. In nucleotides, the CDR3 is TGTGCCAGCAGTTTAGGCGGGGGGCCTAGCACAGATACGCAGTATTTT. This codes for CASSLGGGPSTDTQYF.

The CDR3 is CASSLSRGKDTIYF. In nucleotides, the CDR3 is TGTGCCAGCAGCTTATCCAGGGGGAAGGACACCATATATTTT. The rearrangement joins TRBV7-9 to TRBJ1-3; 7 positions agree with TRBD1. Germline V lookup: CDR1 SEHNR, CDR2 FQNEAQ (reference sequence). Unmatched junction bases numbered 6, after V lost 2 bases and J lost 8 bases. The CDR3 has 14 residues.

This chain joins TRBV7-2 and TRBJ1-2; D is ambiguous. The germline V gene has CDR1 SGHTA and CDR2 FQGNSA. The CDR3 sequence is 12 residues long. V was shortened by 5 bases and J by 7 bases, with 11 bases between the two germline ends. The CDR3 nucleotides read TGTGCCAGCAGCCCGATCAGCTCTGGCTACACCTTC. Translating gives CASSPISSGYTF.

This clone occurred a few times. This chain uses TRBV27 with TRBJ1-5; no clear D. Germline CDR1 MNHEY, CDR2 SMNVEV (reference sequence). The CDR3 has 13 amino acids. Trimming took 3 bases from V and 3 from J, leaving 6 bases between them. The CDR3 sequence: CASSLVPNQPQHF. The CDR3 DNA is TGTGCCAGCAGTTTGGTTCCCAATCAGCCCCAGCATTTT.

The genes are TRBV10-2 and TRBJ2-3; D gene ambiguous. Germline CDR1 reads WSHSY; CDR2 reads SAAADI. The CDR3 has 14 amino acids. V gave up 1 base and J gave up 1 base, with 6 bases separating them. The CDR3 is CASSEWVGTDTQYF. CDR3 nucleotide sequence: TGCGCCAGCAGTGAGTGGGTAGGCACAGATACGCAGTATTTT.

The V call is TRBV2, the J call TRBJ2-7; D gene unclear. Germline CDR1 is SNHLY and CDR2 is FYNNEI. V shed 0 bases and J shed 2 bases, with 5 bases lying between them. This CDR3 is built from 13 residues. The CDR3 bases are TGTGCCAGCAGTGAAGCCATTCCCTACGAGCAGTACTTC. Its protein is CASSEAIPYEQYF.

The chain has TRBV5-1 and TRBJ2-1, with TRBD2 identical over 10 bases. Germline CDR1 reads SGHRS; CDR2 reads YFSETQ. The CDR3 has 15 residues. V was clipped by 7 bases and J by 6 bases; unmatched bases: 10. The CDR3 region has the DNA TGCGCCAGCTGCCTGAGGAGCGGGGGGGCCAATGAGCAGTTCTTC. The encoded protein is CASCLRSGGANEQFF.

The V and J genes are TRBV4-1 and TRBJ2-2; possible D gene TRBD2, 5 bases. CDR3 size: 17 residues. Germline V gene sequence: CDR1 MGHRA, CDR2 YSYEKL. V was clipped by 1 base and J by 4 bases, with 16 bases between them. The CDR3 region has the DNA TGCGCCAGCAGCCAAGTTGATTTAGGACTTGTCACCGGGGAGCTGTTTTTT. It is translated as CASSQVDLGLVTGELFF.

This sequence joins TRBV9 and TRBJ2-3; D call uncertain. The V gene's germline CDR1 is SGDLS and CDR2 YYNGEE. V lost 0 bases, J lost 7 bases, and 6 bases lay in between. The CDR3 runs 12 residues. The CDR3 DNA is TGTGCCAGCAGCGTAGGGATGAATACGCAGTATTTT. Translation: CASSVGMNTQYF.

This chain links TRBV2 with TRBJ2-3; unclear D gene. The CDR3 sequence is 14 residues long. V was cut by 4 bases and J by 0 bases, with 8 bases left in between. Germline CDR1 reads SNHLY; CDR2 reads FYNNEI. In DNA form, the CDR3 reads TGTGCCAGCAGTGTGGGGAAGAGCACAGATACGCAGTATTTT. As protein: CASSVGKSTDTQYF.

The chain joins TRBV7-3 to TRBJ2-5; a possible D gene is TRBD1 (5 bases). CDR3 length: 14 amino acids. The germline gives CDR1 SGHTA, CDR2 FQGTGA. Deletions cut 5 bases from V and 0 bases from J, with 10 bases between. The CDR3 nucleotides are TGTGCCAGCAGCCCTGGACACCACCAAGAGACCCAGTACTTC. It encodes CASSPGHHQETQYF.

This clone was seen only once. The chain recombines TRBV6-1 with TRBJ2-1; no definite D call. In germline, CDR1 is MNHNS, CDR2 SASEGT. V lost 4 bases and J lost 3, with 13 bases in between. CDR3 length: 15 amino acids. The CDR3 DNA follows: TGTGCCAGCAGTGCGGGTCTCGCCTTCTACAATGAGCAGTTCTTC. As protein: CASSAGLAFYNEQFF.

V gene TRBV18 combines with J gene TRBJ2-1; D ambiguous. Germline values: CDR1 KGHSH, CDR2 LQKENI. This CDR3 region has 12 residues. Trimming took off 2 bases at V and 8 bases at J, with 7 bases between the two ends. This chain's CDR3 is CASSPSRDEQFF. The CDR3 nucleotides are TGTGCCAGCTCACCATCACGGGATGAGCAGTTCTTC.

In DNA form, the CDR3 reads TGCGCCAGCAGCTTGGAGCCCGCTTATGGCTACACCTTC. It codes for CASSLEPAYGYTF. The chain links TRBV5-1 to TRBJ1-2; D is unclear. V lost 0 bases and J lost 5, with 8 bases in between. The CDR3 consists of 13 residues. Germline V gene sequence: CDR1 SGHRS, CDR2 YFSETQ.

Concerning this clone itself: This specimen includes other DNA sequences encoding the same CDR3. The chain uses TRBV4-1 and TRBJ2-3; unclear D gene. V was pared by 3 bases and J by 3 bases, with 4 bases between. CDR3 size: 12 residues. Germline V lookup: CDR1 MGHRA, CDR2 YSYEKL. The CDR3 DNA reads as TGCGCCAGCAGCCATTTAACAGATACGCAGTATTTT. It specifies CASSHLTDTQYF.

This clone has just a few counts. The chain carries TRBV29-1 and TRBJ1-5; D is perhaps TRBD1 (6 bases). The CDR3 covers 13 residues. The germline V gene encodes CDR1 SQVTM and CDR2 ANQGSEA. The germline V and J ends were trimmed by 7 bases and 2 bases, with 12 bases remaining between them. The CDR3 DNA sequence: TGCAGCGCCGGGCCAGGGGGCAATCAGCCCCAGCATTTT. The encoded protein is CSAGPGGNQPQHF.

The chain recombines TRBV5-1 with TRBJ1-1; tentative D call: TRBD1 (5 bases). CDR3 size: 14 residues. Trimming shortened V by 6 bases and J by 4 bases, and 16 bases separated the two germline ends. The germline gives CDR1 SGHRS, CDR2 YFSETQ. For the CDR3, the DNA is TGCGCCAGCACTACCGGTGGGGGGGTCACTGAAGCTTTCTTT. This encodes CASTTGGGVTEAFF.

DNA for the CDR3: TGCAGCGTTGAATTGCCCGGGGAGCTGTTTTTT. Its translation: CSVELPGELFF. The chain is built from TRBV29-1 and TRBJ2-2; D call uncertain. The V gene's germline CDR1 is SQVTM and CDR2 ANQGSEA. Trimming removed 2 bases at V and 6 bases at J, with 4 bases between. CDR3 length equals 11 residues.

The chain carries TRBV4-1 and TRBJ2-7, with D perhaps being TRBD1 or TRBD2 (7 bases each). CDR1 and CDR2 from the germline V gene are MGHRA and YSYEKL. The CDR3 extends over 15 amino acids. Trimming shortened V by 4 bases and J by 7 bases, and 20 bases separated the two germline ends. The CDR3 loop reads CASSPHPRGRGEQYF. The DNA of the CDR3 is TGCGCCAGCAGCCCTCACCCTAGGGGGCGGGGGGAGCAGTACTTC.

This clone was found once. In the same sample, other DNA sequences code for this CDR3. The chain couples TRBV6-5 to TRBJ1-5; D is unclear. The CDR3 extends over 13 amino acids. Trimming removed 0 bases from V and 3 bases from J, with 3 bases in between. Germline V gene sequence: CDR1 MNHEY, CDR2 SVGAGI. CDR3 DNA: TGTGCCAGCAGTTACTCAGTCAATCAGCCCCAGCATTTT. Its translation is CASSYSVNQPQHF.